The clone carrying this T cell receptor beta chain was observed a few times. This sample was taken from a study of identical twins. There are 14 residues in the CDR3. Germline-derived CDR1 and CDR2 are LGHDT and YNNKEL (reference sequence). V was cut by 5 bases and J by 1 base, with 9 bases left in between. TCRdb reprocessed the 5' RACE reads with MiXCR, giving one entry per CDR3 protein. The table shows about 100,000 distinct CDR3 sequences, with under 6.5% occurring only once. The receptor comes from a woman in her fifties or sixties in good health. The V call is TRBV3-1, the J call TRBJ2-1; the D gene is possibly TRBD1 (5 bases). Sequenced sample: memory T cells sorted from blood. This CDR3 is CASSRGRSYNEQFF. The CDR3 DNA reads TGTGCCAGCAGCAGGGGAAGGTCCTACAATGAGCAGTTCTTC.